This TCR beta chain was profiled in a study of blood T cell repertoires in COVID-19. Study context: Acute-phase and convalescent COVID-19 samples originated in the United States, Italy and Spain. PBMCs, B-cell-depleted T cells, or T cells provided the cDNA or gDNA that made up the material.

Within the 2 weeks before study entry, each person in the exposed group met a COVID-19 case. TCRdb keeps only in-frame clones here, not all; method: immunoSEQ multiplex PCR. Here the sample spans 350,000 to 400,000 clones, approximately 89% being singletons. V shed 2 bases, J shed 4 bases, and the junction held 11 bases outside the gene matches. This CDR3 contains 15 residues. CDR1 and CDR2 from the germline V gene are SQVTM and ANQGSEA. The origin of this receptor is a middle-aged woman who had been exposed to COVID-19. The sequencing sample was made of PBMCs or T cells enriched from blood (not recorded which). The chain recombines TRBV29-1 with TRBJ2-7; TRBD2 aligns across 7 bases. In DNA form, the CDR3 reads TGCAGCGTTGAAATGGGAGGGGCGGTGCGGTACGAGCAGTACTTC. Protein product: CSVEMGGAVRYEQYF.